This T cell receptor (beta chain) was sequenced in a study of immune evolution from preneoplasia to lung adenocarcinoma. Study-wide points: Later-stage lesions seemingly showed higher T cell density and diversity than normal lung.

The V gene's germline CDR1 is SEHNR and CDR2 FQNEAQ (reference sequence). V shed 1 base, J shed 3 bases, and the junction held 4 bases outside the gene matches. CDR3 size: 15 residues. The method was immunoSEQ multiplex PCR; TCRdb's version includes in-frame clones alone and lacks a portion of them. The sample lists thousands of clones, about four fifths occurring once. As regards this clone: Its antigen is not identified.

This TCR derives from a donor at least 70 years old with lung adenocarcinoma. Sequencing used FFPE adjacent normal lung tissue. The rearrangement uses TRBV7-9 and TRBJ2-3, with 7 bases matching TRBD2. The CDR3 is CASSLGSSGTDTQYF. The CDR3 bases are TGTGCCAGCAGCTTAGGATCTAGCGGAACAGATACGCAGTATTTT.